The 25 T cell receptor beta chains presented below share a single source sample, sequenced in a study of blood T cells in healthy people across ages. Together with a sample-barcoded 5' primer, a J-beta primer mix was included in a second PCR lasting roughly 6 to 12 cycles. TCRdb ran MiXCR on the 5' RACE reads and lists one entry per CDR3 protein. The sample has about 1,400,000 distinct CDR3 sequences, 45% to 70% seen once; the top ten hold roughly 7%. The specimen sequenced was blood. The receptors come from a man aged 18-30 years in good health.

This clonotype was found a few times. This chain links TRBV2 with TRBJ1-5, with D uncertain. The germline CDR1 and CDR2 sequences are SNHLY and FYNNEI. The CDR3 totals 13 residues. V was shortened by 3 bases and J by 7 bases, with 10 bases between the two germline ends. CDR3 sequence: CASSEDAWQPQHF. CDR3 in DNA: TGTGCCAGCAGTGAGGACGCCTGGCAGCCCCAGCATTTT.

The chain links TRBV4-1 to TRBJ2-4; D might be TRBD1 (5 bases). The assigned J gene may be wrong: the sequence end matches TRBJ2-5 better. This CDR3 contains 16 residues. Looked up from germline, CDR1 is MGHRA and CDR2 is YSYEKL. The CDR3 sequence: CASSQDGWAGKETQYF. The CDR3 DNA sequence: TGCGCCAGCAGCCAAGATGGTTGGGCAGGGAAAGAGACCCAGTACTTC.

V and J are TRBV2 and TRBJ2-4, with a weak D call TRBD1 (6 bases). The J call may be incorrect, as the DNA end agrees better with TRBJ2-7. CDR1 is SNHLY, CDR2 FYNNEI, per germline. The CDR3 is 14 amino acids. The CDR3 coding sequence is TGTGCCAGCAGTGAAGTGTTGGACAGCTACGAGCAGTACTTC. Its protein is CASSEVLDSYEQYF.

The CDR3 sequence is CATRSSGSFETQYF. The CDR3 bases are TGTGCCACCAGATCTAGCGGGAGCTTCGAGACCCAGTACTTC. The J gene is TRBJ2-4, the V gene TRBV15; 10 positions match TRBD2. The J call may be incorrect, as the DNA end agrees better with TRBJ2-5. CDR1 and CDR2 from the germline V gene are LNHNV and YYDKDF (reference sequence). This CDR3 has 14 residues.

V is TRBV12-3 or TRBV12-4 and J is TRBJ1-1; tentatively, D is TRBD1 (5 bases). The CDR3 totals 14 residues. The V and J ends lost 5 bases and 4 bases respectively, with 14 bases between them. Here the CDR3 reads CASSSRERATEAFF. The CDR3 bases are TGTGCCAGCAGTAGCAGGGAGCGGGCCACTGAAGCTTTCTTT.

The chain recombines TRBV20-1 with TRBJ2-5, with 7 positions matching TRBD2. Looked up from germline, CDR1 is DFQATT and CDR2 is SNEGSKA (reference sequence). Germline trimming cut 1 base from V and 4 bases from J; bases unmatched to any gene: 15. This CDR3 has 17 amino acids. DNA of the CDR3: TGCAGTGCTAGAGGCCCCGATCCGGCGGGAGTGCGAGAGACCCAGTACTTC. Protein product: CSARGPDPAGVRETQYF.

This clonotype was detected a few times. This rearrangement joins TRBV4-2 to TRBJ2-5; no firm D call. The CDR3 sequence is 13 residues long. Trimming removed 1 base at V and 2 bases at J, with 5 bases between. Germline V gives CDR1 LGHNA, CDR2 YNFKEQ. CDR3 in amino acids: CASSQAMQETQYF. CDR3 in DNA: TGTGCCAGCAGCCAAGCTATGCAAGAGACCCAGTACTTC.

The chain employs TRBV6-6 and TRBJ2-7, with D maybe TRBD1 (5 bases). This CDR3 comprises 14 residues. V was shortened by 4 bases and J by 6 bases, with 16 bases between the two germline ends. The germline CDR1 and CDR2 sequences are MNHNY and SVGAGI (reference sequence). The CDR3, as DNA: TGTGCCAGCAGTTCGCTCTATGGGGCCAGCGAGCAGTACTTC. This encodes CASSSLYGASEQYF.

This chain links TRBV4-1 with TRBJ1-2, with TRBD1 identical over 12 bases. V was pared by 2 bases and J by 9 bases, with 4 bases of the junction left unmatched. The length of the CDR3 is 14 residues. Germline CDR1 MGHRA, CDR2 YSYEKL. CDR3: CASSQPGTGGRYTF. CDR3 nucleotides: TGCGCCAGCAGCCAACCCGGGACAGGGGGCCGCTACACCTTC.

The CDR3 is CASSQRGNNEQYF. The DNA for the CDR3 is TGTGCCAGCAGCCAGCGGGGAAACAATGAGCAGTACTTC. The V and J genes are TRBV7-9 and TRBJ2-5, with 7 bases aligning to TRBD2. This CDR3 spans 13 amino acids. V was pared by 5 bases and J by 11 bases, with 11 bases of the junction left unmatched. Germline values: CDR1 SEHNR, CDR2 FQNEAQ (reference sequence).

This clonotype was detected a few times. The rearrangement uses TRBV6-6 and TRBJ2-1; 7 nucleotides line up with TRBD1. The CDR3 runs to 14 residues. Per germline, CDR1 MNHNY and CDR2 SVGAGI (reference sequence). V dropped 7 bases and J dropped 3; count of bases not matched to a gene: 6. The CDR3 DNA sequence: TGTGCCAGCAACCGGGACAGAGTCTACAATGAGCAGTTCTTC. Protein: CASNRDRVYNEQFF.

The sample holds a few counts of this clonotype. The V call is TRBV6-1, the J call TRBJ2-5; D is perhaps TRBD2 (5 bases). This CDR3 contains 14 residues. The germline V and J ends were trimmed by 1 base and 2 bases, with 8 bases remaining between them. Germline V gene data show CDR1 as MNHNS and CDR2 as SASEGT. As DNA, the CDR3 is TGTGCCAGCAGTGAAGGGGAGCCGCAAGAGACCCAGTACTTC. Its translation is CASSEGEPQETQYF.

In DNA form, the CDR3 reads TGCAGCGTTGACCAGAAAGGGCTCAACTATGGCTACACCTTC. It is translated as CSVDQKGLNYGYTF. The J gene is TRBJ1-2, the V gene TRBV29-1; D not resolved. The germline gives CDR1 SQVTM, CDR2 ANQGSEA. The germline V and J ends were trimmed by 3 bases and 2 bases, with 13 bases remaining between them. This CDR3 contains 14 residues. The full variable domain, rest sourced from reference TRBV29-1 and TRBJ1-2, is SAVISQKPSRDICQRGTSLTIQCQVDSQVTMMFWYRQQPGQSLTLIATANQGSEATYESGFVIDKFPISRPNLTFSTLTVSNMSPEDSSIYLCSVDQKGLNYGYTFGSGTRLTVV.

CDR3 coding DNA: TGTGCCAGCAGCTCCCTCCGGGATCGGGATGGCTACACCTTC. This codes for CASSSLRDRDGYTF. This chain links TRBV11-2 with TRBJ1-2; no firm D call. Between the trimmed V and J ends, which lost 4 bases and 6 bases, there was a span of 15 bases. The V gene's germline CDR1 is SGHAT and CDR2 FQNNGV. The CDR3 is 14 residues long.

The table lists this clonotype with a few counts. The CDR3 DNA follows: TGTGCCAGCAGGGGGACAGCTACAGATACGCAGTATTTT. It encodes CASRGTATDTQYF. The chain couples TRBV2 to TRBJ2-3; 7 bases are shared with TRBD1. The CDR3 extends over 13 amino acids. CDR1 and CDR2 (germline): SNHLY, FYNNEI. V gave up 6 bases and J gave up 3 bases; unmatched junction bases: 3.

Only a few counts were recorded for this clonotype. The chain links TRBV12-3 or TRBV12-4 to TRBJ2-4, with 7 bases fitting TRBD1. CDR3 size: 17 residues. With 4 bases clipped from V and 7 bases from J, the junction kept 16 bases outside the gene matches. CDR3 DNA: TGTGCCAGCAGTTCCCCTGCGAGCAGGGGGAATGCGAACATTCAGTACTTC. As protein: CASSSPASRGNANIQYF.

This clonotype was seen a handful of times. The chain is built from TRBV15 and TRBJ1-6; no clear D gene. V gave up 6 bases and J gave up 0 bases, with 9 bases separating them. Germline CDR1 is LNHNV and CDR2 is YYDKDF (reference sequence). This CDR3 region has 15 residues. The CDR3 bases are TGTGCCACCAGGGAGGCCAGCTCCTATAATTCACCCCTCCACTTT. This sequence encodes CATREASSYNSPLHF.

The chain links TRBV11-2 to TRBJ2-3; possibly TRBD2 for D (6 bases). V gave up 5 bases and J gave up 4 bases, with 13 bases separating them. Germline CDR1 is SGHAT and CDR2 is FQNNGV. CDR3 size: 14 residues. The CDR3 protein is CASSPTSGSDTQYF. CDR3 DNA sequence: TGTGCCAGCAGCCCGACTAGTGGATCAGATACGCAGTATTTT.

The rearrangement uses TRBV12-3 or TRBV12-4 and TRBJ1-1, with 7 bases identical to TRBD1. V trimming: 5 bases; J trimming: 5 bases; junction bases outside the gene matches: 8. CDR3 length equals 14 residues. For the CDR3, the DNA is TGTGCCAGCAGTCACAGGGGCTCTGGGACTGAAGCTTTCTTT. Translation gives CASSHRGSGTEAFF.

DNA of the CDR3: TGTGCCAGCACCTACTGGATGGAGGGCGGAGGCTACACCTTC. Translation: CASTYWMEGGGYTF. The chain carries TRBV5-6 and TRBJ1-2; D uncertain. Trimming cost V 6 bases and J 8 bases, with 20 bases left between them. The CDR3 totals 14 residues. Per the germline V gene, CDR1 is SGHDT and CDR2 is YYEEEE.

The sample holds a few counts of this clonotype. The DNA of the CDR3 is TGTGCCAGCAGCTTGGACACCTCCTACAATGAGCAGTTCTTC. Protein: CASSLDTSYNEQFF. V is TRBV7-2 and J is TRBJ2-1, with a weak D call TRBD1 (5 bases). Trimming left V 3 bases short and J 0 bases short, with 6 bases between. Looked up from germline, CDR1 is SGHTA and CDR2 is FQGNSA. The CDR3 contains 14 residues.

There are a few counts of this clonotype. The chain has TRBV6-1 and TRBJ2-3; no firm D call. Germline CDR1 reads MNHNS; CDR2 reads SASEGT. V shed 5 bases and J shed 7 bases, with 10 bases lying between them. CDR3 length equals 12 residues. The CDR3 sequence is CASSRHQNTQYF. Here the CDR3 DNA reads TGTGCCAGCAGTCGTCATCAGAATACGCAGTATTTT.

There are a few counts of this clonotype. The chain is built from TRBV20-1 and TRBJ1-5; 10 bases match TRBD1. Trimming at V came to 6 bases and at J to 6 bases, leaving 5 bases not matched to a gene. The CDR3 runs to 13 residues. The V gene's germline CDR1 is DFQATT and CDR2 SNEGSKA (reference sequence). CDR3 bases: TGCAGTGCCATGGGACAGGGGATTCAGCCCCAGCATTTT. Its translation: CSAMGQGIQPQHF.

The CDR3 DNA reads TGTGCCACCAGCAGAGATCGGGACACGCAAGAGACCCAGTACTTC. This gives the protein CATSRDRDTQETQYF. This chain connects TRBV15 to TRBJ2-5, with D perhaps TRBD1 (6 bases). Looked up from germline, CDR1 is LNHNV and CDR2 is YYDKDF (reference sequence). Trimming took off 0 bases at V and 2 bases at J, with 10 bases between the two ends. This CDR3 has 15 amino acids.

This chain joins TRBV6-6 and TRBJ2-3; 7 positions match TRBD2. This CDR3 contains 16 residues. V was pared by 4 bases and J by 7 bases, with 14 bases of the junction left unmatched. CDR1 and CDR2 from the germline V gene are MNHNY and SVGAGI (reference sequence). CDR3 region: CASSFRAGEDKNTQYF. CDR3 DNA sequence: TGTGCCAGCAGTTTTCGGGCGGGAGAAGACAAAAATACGCAGTATTTT.